This T cell receptor (beta chain) was captured in a study of metastatic and nonmetastatic thyroid tumors. Overall study: Repertoire comparisons spanned blood and tumor or nodule tissue from malignant and benign thyroid patients. General study points: TCR beta diversity was reportedly significantly higher in malignant thyroid tumors than benign nodules, in blood and tumor.

To note about this clone: What it binds is unknown.

Germline CDR1 SGHVS, CDR2 FNYEAQ. Trimming cost V 5 bases and J 4 bases, with 9 bases left between them. The CDR3 loop spans 13 amino acids. Thyroid surgery had not been preceded by any treatment in any patient. TCRdb re-called clones from the PCR reads using MiXCR. Here the sample spans 25,000 to 35,000 clones, 15% to 20% being singletons. The chain uses TRBV7-6 and TRBJ1-5, with D uncertain. Sequencing was done on a sample of blood. The receptor was isolated from a female donor with papillary thyroid cancer or a benign thyroid nodule (not recorded which). Some clones in this sample may be carry-over from other donors' samples. The CDR3 nucleotides are TGTGCCAGCAGCCCCGCGTCGAATCAGCCCCAGCATTTT. Its protein product is CASSPASNQPQHF.